This TCR beta chain was identified in a study of T-cell reconstitution after alpha-beta-depleted transplantation in children. Study-wide points: Several hundred expanded graft clones reportedly gave rise to the alpha-beta T cells present about two months after transplant. Some patients showed high day-60 TCRbeta diversity, which derived from surviving recipient T cells and thymic progenitors. It was newly produced T cells that mostly accounted for T-cell counts and diversity one year after transplant.

Trimming removed 1 base at V and 3 bases at J, with 12 bases between. The CDR3 loop spans 15 amino acids. Germline CDR1 and CDR2: LGHNA and YNFKEQ. TCRbeta library construction was performed incorporating unique molecular identifiers. Using its own MiXCR run on the PCR reads, TCRdb lists one record per CDR3 protein. The sample includes 200,000 or so distinct CDR3 sequences, around 7.7% seen only once; the top ten take approximately 34%. A remark on this clonotype: What it binds is unknown.

This rearrangement joins TRBV4-2 to TRBJ2-5; no clear D gene. Sequencing used PBMCs, mostly from graft donor cells, obtained 360 days after TCRalphabeta/CD19-depleted stem cell transplant. This TCR derives from a male patient between 2 and 10 years old who had a stem cell transplant for acute myeloid leukemia, so the T cells may come from the graft donor. In DNA form, the CDR3 reads TGTGCCAGCAGCCAAGTCGGGCAGACCAAAGAGACCCAGTACTTC. Translated: CASSQVGQTKETQYF.